The rows below give T cell receptor beta chains drawn from one sample of a study of T cells after posttransplantation cyclophosphamide. The repertoire was sequenced with immunoSEQ multiplex PCR; TCRdb's copy has only in-frame clones and lacks some. Here the sample spans under 15,000 clones, about 80% being singletons. The sequencing here drew on PBMCs, taken around 350 days after allogeneic stem cell transplant with calcineurin inhibitor and methotrexate. All receptors derive from a male patient between 25 and 39 years old who received an allogeneic stem cell transplant from an unrelated donor, was CMV-positive, and had acute GVHD only. Some T cells may be provided by the graft donor. Each CDR3 is given with its conserved first and last residue. D genes are given only for firm matches. Clone size is shown for a subset of rows, as once, few, many or a class of expanded clone.

>.|TRBV25-1|TRBJ2-7|.
CASSEGRAGVYEQYF
TGTGCCAGCAGTGAAGGTAGGGCAGGGGTCTACGAGCAGTACTTC
>.|TRBV7-9|TRBJ2-7|.
CASSSDDSYEQYF
TGTGCCAGCAGCTCGGACGACAGCTACGAGCAGTACTTC
>.|TRBV19|TRBJ1-1|TRBD1
CASSINQGATEAFF
TGTGCCAGTAGTATAAACCAGGGGGCAACTGAAGCTTTCTTT
>few|TRBV6-6|TRBJ1-1|.
CASSYSGGQEAFF
TGTGCCAGCAGTTACTCCGGGGGGCAGGAAGCTTTCTTT
>few|TRBV4-3|TRBJ2-5|.
CASSSDTGSRETQYF
TGCGCCAGCAGTTCGGACACCGGCTCTAGGGAGACCCAGTACTTC
>few|TRBV28|TRBJ2-7|TRBD1
CASSPREGQGTYEQYF
TGTGCCAGCAGTCCCAGGGAGGGACAGGGCACCTACGAGCAGTACTTC
>.|TRBV27|TRBJ1-5|.
CASSSWGNNQPQHF
TGTGCCAGCAGTTCTTGGGGCAACAATCAGCCCCAGCATTTT
>few|TRBV6-1|TRBJ1-2|TRBD1
CASTLDRGYGYTF
TGTGCCAGCACCCTGGACAGGGGCTATGGCTACACCTTC
>.|TRBV27|TRBJ1-6|TRBD1
CASSMDRVNSPLHF
TGTGCCAGCAGCATGGACAGGGTTAATTCACCCCTCCACTTT
>.|TRBV19|TRBJ2-5|.
CASSMGGTQYF
TGTGCCAGTAGTATGGGGGGGACCCAGTACTTC
>.|TRBV7-8|TRBJ1-3|.
CASSLADGTGNTIYF
TGTGCCAGCAGCTTAGCCGACGGGACTGGAAACACCATATATTTT
>.|TRBV12-5|TRBJ2-2|TRBD2
CASGPRGRAGELFF
TGTGCTAGTGGTCCCCGAGGGAGGGCCGGGGAGCTGTTTTTT
>few|TRBV9|TRBJ2-3|.
CASSPWAGQMSTDTQYF
TGTGCCAGCAGCCCCTGGGCGGGACAGATGAGCACAGATACGCAGTATTTT
>.|TRBV19|TRBJ1-2|.
CASSIEPLGGKADGYTF
TGTGCCAGTAGTATAGAACCCCTCGGGGGAAAGGCCGACGGCTACACCTTC
>once|TRBV5-1|TRBJ2-7|TRBD1
CASSTRQGSYEQYF
TGCGCCAGCAGCACCAGACAGGGATCCTACGAGCAGTACTTC
>.|TRBV19|TRBJ1-5|TRBD1
CASSLPRDRGPHQPQHF
TGTGCCAGTAGCCTCCCCCGGGACAGGGGACCACATCAGCCCCAGCATTTT
>once|TRBV6-1|TRBJ2-1|TRBD2
CASSLREGLYEQFF
TGTGCCAGCAGTCTGCGGGAGGGCCTCTATGAGCAGTTCTTC
>few|TRBV5-1|TRBJ2-7|.
CASKLEETYEQYF
TGCGCCAGCAAGCTTGAGGAAACCTACGAGCAGTACTTC
>once|TRBV6-5|TRBJ1-3|.
CASSYSSGNTIYF
TGTGCCAGCAGTTACTCATCAGGAAACACCATATATTTT
>few|TRBV7-3|TRBJ1-6|.
CASSSTGMVNSPLHF
TGTGCCAGCAGCTCGACGGGTATGGTCAATTCACCCCTCCACTTT
>medium-sized|TRBV13|TRBJ2-7|.
CASSLLLQSEQYF
TGTGCCAGCAGCTTACTCCTACAGAGCGAGCAGTACTTC
>.|TRBV27|TRBJ1-3|.
CASSVTGPGNTIYF
TGTGCCAGCAGCGTAACAGGGCCTGGAAACACCATATATTTT
>.|TRBV12-5|TRBJ2-3|.
CASDSGITQYF
TGTGCGAGTGATTCGGGGATTACGCAGTATTTT
>few|TRBV19|TRBJ2-7|.
CASRLYTNPYEQYF
TGTGCCAGCCGATTATACACCAACCCCTACGAGCAGTACTTC
>.|TRBV19|TRBJ2-3|TRBD2
CASSQRLAGGQHTDTQYF
TGTGCCAGTAGTCAGAGACTAGCGGGAGGGCAGCACACAGATACGCAGTATTTT
>.|TRBV29-1|TRBJ1-1|TRBD1
CSVVWDRSFEAFF
TGCAGCGTTGTGTGGGACAGGAGTTTTGAAGCTTTCTTT
>.|TRBV7-9|TRBJ1-3|.
CASRESSGNTIYF
TGTGCCAGCAGGGAGAGCTCTGGAAACACCATATATTTT
>.|TRBV6-1|TRBJ1-6|.
CATSGFSLHF
TGTGCCACCTCAGGGTTTTCCCTCCACTTT
>.|TRBV5-6|TRBJ2-5|TRBD1
CASSLVRPGGETQYF
TGTGCCAGCAGCTTGGTCCGACCAGGGGGAGAGACCCAGTACTTC
>.|TRBV14|TRBJ1-1|.
CASSQAAGFTEAFF
TGTGCCAGCAGCCAAGCCGCCGGGTTCACTGAAGCTTTCTTT
>.|TRBV18|TRBJ1-5|.
CASSPPAEQAYQPQHF
TGTGCCAGCTCACCACCGGCAGAACAGGCCTATCAGCCCCAGCATTTT
>.|TRBV15|TRBJ1-5|.
CATSRESQLTNSNQPQHF
TGTGCCACCAGCAGGGAGTCACAACTTACTAATAGCAATCAGCCCCAGCATTTT
>once|TRBV25-1|TRBJ2-2|TRBD1
CASSEGQGATGELFF
TGTGCCAGCAGTGAGGGACAGGGAGCAACCGGGGAGCTGTTTTTT
>.|TRBV7-6|TRBJ2-7|TRBD2
CASSSSAGGPEQYF
TGTGCCAGCAGCTCTTCGGCGGGGGGGCCTGAGCAGTACTTC